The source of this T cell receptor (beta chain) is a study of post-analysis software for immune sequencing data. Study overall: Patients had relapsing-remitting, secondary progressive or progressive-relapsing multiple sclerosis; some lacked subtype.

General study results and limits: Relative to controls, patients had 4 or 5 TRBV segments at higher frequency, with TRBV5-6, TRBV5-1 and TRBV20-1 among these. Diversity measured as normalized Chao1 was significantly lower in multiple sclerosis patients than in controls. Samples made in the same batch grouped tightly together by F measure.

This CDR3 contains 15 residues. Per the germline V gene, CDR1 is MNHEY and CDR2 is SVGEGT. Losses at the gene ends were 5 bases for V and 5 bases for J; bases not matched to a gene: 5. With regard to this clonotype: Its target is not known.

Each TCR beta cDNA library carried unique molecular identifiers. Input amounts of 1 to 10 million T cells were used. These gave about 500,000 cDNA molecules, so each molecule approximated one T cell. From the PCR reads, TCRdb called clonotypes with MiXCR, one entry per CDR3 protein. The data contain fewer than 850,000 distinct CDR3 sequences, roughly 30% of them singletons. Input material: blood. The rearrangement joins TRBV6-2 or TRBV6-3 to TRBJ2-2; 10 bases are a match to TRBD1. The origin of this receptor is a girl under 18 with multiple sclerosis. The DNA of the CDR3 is TGTGCCAGCAGTATATTGGGACAGGGGACCGGGGAGCTGTTTTTT. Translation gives CASSILGQGTGELFF.